The 27 T cell receptor beta chains given below trace back to one sample, sequenced in a study of shared clonotypes between healthy human individuals (TCRdb year 2020). CD8 naive samples were obtained by positive selection for CCR7 among CD45RO-negative cells, yielding a CD45RA+CCR7+ population from which TemRA cells were excluded. Libraries were prepared through the immunoSEQ multiplex PCR assay. Here the immuneACCESS table is served through TCRdb, limited to in-frame sequences with V and J called. Missing clones are a known gap in these copies; in checked studies unresolved V genes cover under half, and the rest lacks a known reason. Counted in this sample were hundreds of thousands of clones; approximately 96% of them appeared once. The top ten constitute around 0.1% of the sample. Sequenced sample: naive CD8+ T cells sorted from blood. The meaning of the sample's cell subset or site label: CD45RA+CCR7+. The receptor set was obtained from a young woman in good health.

The chain links TRBV6-6 to TRBJ1-4; D is uncertain. The V end lost 0 bases, the J end lost 13 bases, and 9 bases lay between the germline ends. The germline CDR1 and CDR2 sequences are MNHNY and SVGAGI (reference sequence). There are 12 residues in the CDR3. CDR3 amino acids: CASSYSTVRLFF. The CDR3 coding sequence is TGTGCCAGCAGTTACTCGACTGTCAGACTGTTTTTT.

The genes are TRBV27 and TRBJ2-7; tentative D call: TRBD2 (5 bases). The CDR3 is 15 residues long. Germline lookup yields CDR1 MNHEY and CDR2 SMNVEV (reference sequence). Trimming removed 8 bases at V and 2 bases at J, with 19 bases between. The CDR3 region is CASSPGVGSAYEQYF. As DNA, the CDR3 is TGTGCCAGCTCCCCCGGGGTTGGTAGTGCCTACGAGCAGTACTTC.

The chain employs TRBV14 and TRBJ2-7; D is perhaps TRBD1 or TRBD2 (6 bases each). The CDR3 contains 16 residues. Trimming cost V 3 bases and J 0 bases, with 15 bases left between them. Germline lookup yields CDR1 SGHDN and CDR2 FVKESK. The CDR3 loop reads CASSHGGRDSSYEQYF. In nucleotides, the CDR3 is TGTGCCAGCAGCCACGGGGGCAGGGATAGCTCCTACGAGCAGTACTTC.

The CDR3 is CASSDAAGGTQPQHF. In nucleotides, the CDR3 is TGTGCCAGCAGTGATGCAGCGGGGGGGACTCAGCCCCAGCATTTT. The V and J genes are TRBV25-1 and TRBJ1-5; D is perhaps TRBD1 (5 bases). V lost 3 bases, J lost 6 bases, and 15 bases lay in between. The CDR3 runs to 15 residues. Germline CDR1 MGHDK, CDR2 SYGVNS.

The J gene is TRBJ2-7, the V gene TRBV28, with 11 bases that match TRBD1. CDR1 is MDHEN and CDR2 is SYDVKM in the germline V gene. With 10 bases clipped from V and 2 bases from J, the junction kept 4 bases outside the gene matches. The CDR3 length is 13 residues. The CDR3 coding sequence is TGTGCCACCGGGACAGGGGGGACCTACGAGCAGTACTTC. As protein: CATGTGGTYEQYF.

The chain carries TRBV5-5 and TRBJ2-4; the D gene is possibly TRBD1 (7 bases). This CDR3 region has 14 residues. Germline CDR1 is SGHKS and CDR2 is YYEKEE (reference sequence). V was clipped by 0 bases and J by 6 bases, with 10 bases between them. The CDR3 coding sequence is TGTGCCAGCAGCTTGGTTCAGGGGGGAAACATTCAGTACTTC. Translated, it gives CASSLVQGGNIQYF. Full variable domain (remainder filled in from reference TRBV5-5 and TRBJ2-4): DAGVTQSPTHLIKTRGQQVTLRCSPISGHKSVSWYQQVLGQGPQFIFQYYEKEERGRGNFPDRFSARQFPNYSSELNVNALLLGDSALYLCASSLVQGGNIQYFGAGTRLSVL.

This clone occurred a few times. Different DNA sequences within this sample yield the same CDR3. This sequence joins TRBV27 and TRBJ1-1, with no clear D. Germline V gene lookup returns CDR1 MNHEY and CDR2 SMNVEV (reference sequence). V lost 3 bases to trimming and J lost 4 bases, with 3 bases between them. This CDR3 has 11 amino acids. The CDR3 nucleotides are TGTGCCAGCAGTTTCGGCACTGAAGCTTTCTTT. Amino acids: CASSFGTEAFF.

The chain carries TRBV2 and TRBJ1-5; 12 bases are shared with TRBD1. Germline V gene lookup returns CDR1 SNHLY and CDR2 FYNNEI. Trimming took 5 bases from V and 4 from J; bases not matched to a gene: 9. The CDR3 contains 17 residues. CDR3: CASSSHPGQGANQPQHF. As DNA, the CDR3 is TGTGCCAGCAGTAGTCATCCGGGACAGGGGGCAAATCAGCCCCAGCATTTT.

This rearrangement joins TRBV5-1 to TRBJ2-1; no reliable D call. Germline values: CDR1 SGHRS, CDR2 YFSETQ. Deletions cut 4 bases from V and 5 bases from J, with 10 bases between. This CDR3 spans 13 amino acids. CDR3 sequence: CASSLWTDNEQFF. In DNA form, the CDR3 reads TGCGCCAGCAGCCTATGGACCGACAATGAGCAGTTCTTC.

This chain connects TRBV28 to TRBJ2-2; no firm D call. There are 15 residues in the CDR3. Trimming took 2 bases from V and 2 from J, leaving 9 bases between them. Germline CDR1 and CDR2: MDHEN and SYDVKM. The DNA for the CDR3 is TGTGCCAGCAGTTTAATCCCAGGAAACACCGGGGAGCTGTTTTTT. Translating it yields CASSLIPGNTGELFF.

The chain couples TRBV4-1 to TRBJ1-1; the D is unclear. From germline, CDR1 is MGHRA and CDR2 YSYEKL. CDR3 length equals 14 residues. V lost 3 bases and J 1 base, leaving 9 bases between the germline ends. This chain's CDR3 is CASSQSSRNTEAFF. The CDR3 coding sequence is TGCGCCAGCAGCCAGTCGTCCCGGAACACTGAAGCTTTCTTT.

The chain is built from TRBV7-6 and TRBJ1-5; no firm D call. The CDR3 extends over 16 amino acids. V was pared by 1 base and J by 1 base, with 11 bases between. Germline V gene data show CDR1 as SGHVS and CDR2 as FNYEAQ. The CDR3 bases are TGTGCCAGCAGCTTAGGCGCCAGTGGGAGCAATCAGCCCCAGCATTTT. Protein product: CASSLGASGSNQPQHF.

The chain links TRBV2 to TRBJ2-4; TRBD2 might be the D (6 bases). Germline values: CDR1 SNHLY, CDR2 FYNNEI. This CDR3 has 15 residues. V shed 6 bases and J shed 3 bases, with 15 bases lying between them. The CDR3 DNA sequence: TGTGCCAGCAGCGGGACCCAAGCGGGCAAAAACATTCAGTACTTC. This translates into CASSGTQAGKNIQYF. Using reference TRBV2 and TRBJ2-4 for the parts outside the CDR3, the full variable domain is EPEVTQTPSHQVTQMGQEVILRCVPISNHLYFYWYRQILGQKVEFLVSFYNNEISEKSEIFDDQFSVERPDGSNFTLKIRSTKLEDSAMYFCASSGTQAGKNIQYFGAGTRLSVL.

The chain has TRBV27 and TRBJ1-5; maybe TRBD1 (5 bases). Per the germline V gene, CDR1 is MNHEY and CDR2 is SMNVEV (reference sequence). Trimming shortened V by 4 bases and J by 9 bases, and 10 bases separated the two germline ends. The CDR3 sequence is 12 residues long. Here the CDR3 DNA reads TGTGCCAGCAGTTCTGGGGCTGGGCCCCAGCATTTT. Translated, it gives CASSSGAGPQHF.

CDR3 DNA sequence: TGTGCCAGCAGTTGGCGGGAAAGGGTCAATGAGCAGTTCTTC. Protein sequence: CASSWRERVNEQFF. The chain is built from TRBV6-5 and TRBJ2-1; D perhaps matches TRBD2 (6 bases). Germline V gene lookup returns CDR1 MNHEY and CDR2 SVGAGI. V lost 4 bases and J 6 bases, leaving 13 bases between the germline ends. This CDR3 has 14 amino acids.

CDR3 sequence reads: CASSIGRDTGELFF. The CDR3 DNA sequence: TGTGCCAGCAGTATAGGCAGGGACACCGGGGAGCTGTTTTTT. The chain uses TRBV11-2 and TRBJ2-2; D is possibly TRBD1 (5 bases). This CDR3 comprises 14 residues. The V end was cut by 6 bases, the J end by 3 bases, with 11 bases between. Germline lookup yields CDR1 SGHAT and CDR2 FQNNGV. The full variable domain, completed using reference TRBV11-2 and TRBJ2-2, is EAGVAQSPRYKIIEKRQSVAFWCNPISGHATLYWYQQILGQGPKLLIQFQNNGVVDDSQLPKDRFSAERLKGVDSTLKIQPAKLEDSAVYLCASSIGRDTGELFFGEGSRLTVL.

The V call is TRBV27, the J call TRBJ2-1, with D perhaps matching TRBD2 (6 bases). Germline V CDR1 and CDR2: MNHEY, SMNVEV (reference sequence). CDR3 length: 12 residues. V lost 6 bases and J 8 bases, leaving 11 bases between the germline ends. CDR3 amino acids: CASRDAGHEQFF. The CDR3 nucleotides read TGTGCCAGCAGGGACGCGGGGCATGAGCAGTTCTTC.

The chain couples TRBV7-9 to TRBJ2-3; 10 bases map to TRBD2. CDR1 SEHNR and CDR2 FQNEAQ come from the germline V gene (reference sequence). V was clipped by 2 bases and J by 2 bases; unmatched bases: 10. The CDR3 spans 18 residues. The CDR3 coding sequence is TGTGCCAGCAGCTTACCTTGGACTAGCGGAAACTACACAGATACGCAGTATTTT. Translation gives CASSLPWTSGNYTDTQYF.

This rearrangement joins TRBV19 to TRBJ1-5; D remains unclear. The V gene's germline CDR1 is LNHDA and CDR2 SQIVND (reference sequence). This CDR3 has 15 residues. Trimming removed 6 bases from V and 0 bases from J, with 12 bases in between. The CDR3: CASRSYLYSNQPQHF. Here the CDR3 DNA reads TGTGCCAGTAGATCATATCTTTATAGCAATCAGCCCCAGCATTTT.

This chain joins TRBV4-1 and TRBJ2-1, with a weak D call TRBD2 (6 bases). Trimming cost V 0 bases and J 8 bases, with 17 bases left between them. CDR1 MGHRA and CDR2 YSYEKL come from the germline V gene. The CDR3 covers 16 residues. The CDR3 loop reads CASSQDGRDFEDEQFF. The CDR3 DNA sequence: TGCGCCAGCAGCCAAGATGGGCGGGACTTCGAGGATGAGCAGTTCTTC.

V and J are TRBV11-1 and TRBJ1-2, with TRBD1 as a possible D gene (6 bases). Trimming pared 5 bases from V and 7 bases from J, leaving 17 bases between. This CDR3 contains 14 residues. Germline loops: CDR1 SGHAT, CDR2 FQDESV (reference sequence). The CDR3 spells CASSIQTGSGGYTF. CDR3 nucleotide sequence: TGTGCCAGCAGCATTCAAACAGGGAGCGGTGGCTACACCTTC.

The V call is TRBV5-6, the J call TRBJ2-7, with D hard to call. The CDR3 is made up of 12 amino acids. The ends were cut back, 0 bases at V and 4 bases at J, with 5 bases in the middle. Germline CDR1 reads SGHDT; CDR2 reads YYEEEE. This chain's CDR3 is CASSLDIYEQYF. The CDR3 nucleotides read TGTGCCAGCAGCTTGGACATTTACGAGCAGTACTTC.

This chain joins TRBV10-2 and TRBJ2-7; 7 bases map to TRBD2. CDR1 is WSHSY, CDR2 SAAADI, per germline. The ends lost 3 bases at V and 2 bases at J; junction bases unmatched: 4. The CDR3 is made up of 14 amino acids. The CDR3 nucleotides are TGCGCCAGCAGTGACCTAGCGGCAGCCTACGAGCAGTACTTC. This sequence encodes CASSDLAAAYEQYF.

V is TRBV6-1 and J is TRBJ1-1; D might be TRBD1 (6 bases). The V and J ends lost 3 bases and 2 bases respectively, with 10 bases between them. CDR1 MNHNS and CDR2 SASEGT come from the germline V gene. This CDR3 comprises 14 residues. The CDR3 loop is CASSDRGSNTEAFF. For the CDR3, the DNA is TGTGCCAGCAGTGACAGGGGATCAAACACTGAAGCTTTCTTT.

V is TRBV28 and J is TRBJ1-1, with unresolved D. This CDR3 spans 15 amino acids. V shed 2 bases and J shed 1 base, with 11 bases lying between them. The germline CDR1 and CDR2 sequences are MDHEN and SYDVKM. The CDR3: CASSLGRGPNTEAFF. CDR3 coding DNA: TGTGCCAGCAGTTTAGGTCGCGGTCCGAACACTGAAGCTTTCTTT.

CDR3 sequence: CASSLIGANVLTF. The DNA of the CDR3 is TGTGCCAGCAGTTTAATTGGGGCCAACGTCCTGACTTTC. The V call is TRBV27, the J call TRBJ2-6; D is undetermined. V lost 2 bases and J lost 3, with 2 bases in between. Per the germline V gene, CDR1 is MNHEY and CDR2 is SMNVEV (reference sequence). This CDR3 contains 13 residues.

This clone showed up just once. An end of the junction differs from the germline gene, which may be a read error. The chain employs TRBV7-9 and TRBJ1-2; no clear D gene. Germline CDR1 reads SEHNR; CDR2 reads FQNEAQ (reference sequence). This CDR3 contains 10 residues. The CDR3 region has the DNA TGTGTCAGCGAAGGTGAAGGCTACACCTTC. It encodes CVSEGEGYTF.